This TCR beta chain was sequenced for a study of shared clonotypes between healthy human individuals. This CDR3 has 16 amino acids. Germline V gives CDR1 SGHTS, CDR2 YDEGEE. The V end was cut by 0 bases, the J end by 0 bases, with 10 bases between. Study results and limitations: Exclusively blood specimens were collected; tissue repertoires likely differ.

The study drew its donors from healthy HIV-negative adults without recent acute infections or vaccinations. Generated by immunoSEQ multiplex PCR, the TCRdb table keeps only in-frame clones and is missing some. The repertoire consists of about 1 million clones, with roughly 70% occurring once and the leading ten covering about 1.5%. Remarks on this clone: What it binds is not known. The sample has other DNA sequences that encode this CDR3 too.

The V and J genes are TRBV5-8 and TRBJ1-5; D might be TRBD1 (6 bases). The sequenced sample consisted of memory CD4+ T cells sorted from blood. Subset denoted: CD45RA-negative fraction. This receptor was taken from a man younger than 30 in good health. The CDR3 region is CASSLGTGFSNQPQHF. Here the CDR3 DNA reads TGTGCCAGCAGCTTGGGTACAGGGTTTAGCAATCAGCCCCAGCATTTT.